Below, 26 T cell receptor beta chains from the same sample are listed, as sequenced in a study of T cells in Graves' hyperthyroidism and ophthalmopathy. Amplification yielded TCR beta CDR3 regions, with RNA transcripts as the source. RT-PCR in the first round (using the HTBI primer set) targeted the TCR CDR3. A single record per CDR3 protein comes from TCRdb applying MiXCR to the multiplex PCR reads. The sample holds around 390,000 distinct CDR3 sequences, 14% seen once. The sequenced sample was blood. The receptors derive from a woman under 40 with Graves' ophthalmopathy.

Note on this clonotype: A read error may be the cause here, since a much bigger clone is one base away. V gene TRBV27 combines with J gene TRBJ1-6; 9 bases are a match to TRBD1. Germline loops: CDR1 MNHEY, CDR2 SMNVEV (reference sequence). CDR3 size: 15 residues. Germline trimming cut 8 bases from V and 10 bases from J; bases unmatched to any gene: 12. The DNA for the CDR3 is TGTGCCAGCGTACAGGACAGGGGCATGAAGTCACCCCTCCACTTT. Translated, it gives CASVQDRGMKSPLHF.

Points on this clonotype: An end of the junction differs from the germline gene, which may be a read error. The chain links TRBV6-2 or TRBV6-3 to TRBJ2-7; D not certain. CDR1 is MNHEY and CDR2 is SVGEGT in the germline V gene. The CDR3 loop spans 16 amino acids. The CDR3 here is CASSYGPTLSSYEQCF. CDR3 nucleotide sequence: TGTGCCAGCAGTTACGGACCCACTTTAAGCTCCTACGAGCAGTGCTTC.

This clonotype was detected ten times or more. The genes are TRBV20-1 and TRBJ1-2; D ambiguous. The CDR3 is 11 residues long. V was pared by 2 bases and J by 4 bases, with 5 bases between. In germline, CDR1 is DFQATT, CDR2 SNEGSKA (reference sequence). The DNA for the CDR3 is TGCAGTGCTAGAACGGGCTATGGCTACACCTTC. Translation: CSARTGYGYTF.

In its sample, this clonotype was seen many times. This chain uses TRBV12-3 or TRBV12-4 with TRBJ2-2; 7 bases agree with TRBD1. Trimming removed 6 bases from V and 0 bases from J; junction bases left unmatched: 1. CDR3 size: 14 residues. CDR3 coding DNA: TGTGCCAGCAGGGGACAGTCGAACACCGGGGAGCTGTTTTTT. It translates to CASRGQSNTGELFF.

This clonotype has a count of ten or more. The chain has TRBV11-3 and TRBJ1-1; maybe TRBD1 (6 bases). The V end lost 2 bases, the J end lost 6 bases, and 7 bases lay between the germline ends. Germline CDR1 reads SGHNT; CDR2 reads YENEEA. This CDR3 is built from 12 residues. The CDR3 nucleotides read TGTGCCAGCAGCTTAAGGGGGGCTGAAGCTTTCTTT. Protein sequence: CASSLRGAEAFF.

This clonotype has a count of ten or more. This chain uses TRBV6-2 or TRBV6-3 with TRBJ2-1; 10 bases match TRBD1. Losses at the gene ends were 5 bases for V and 0 bases for J; bases not matched to a gene: 1. Germline CDR1 MNHEY, CDR2 SVGEGT. This CDR3 spans 15 amino acids. The CDR3 nucleotides read TGTGCCAGCAGTCGGGACAGGGGCTCCTACAATGAGCAGTTCTTC. This encodes CASSRDRGSYNEQFF.

The J gene is TRBJ2-1, the V gene TRBV9; perhaps TRBD2 as D (6 bases). V lost 3 bases to trimming and J lost 5 bases, with 15 bases between them. The germline CDR1 and CDR2 sequences are SGDLS and YYNGEE. This CDR3 has 15 residues. The CDR3 DNA follows: TGTGCCAGCAGCGGGGGAGGTTTCCCTCACAATGAGCAGTTCTTC. Translated, it gives CASSGGGFPHNEQFF.

On this clonotype: A much larger clone differs from this one at a single base, so this may be a read error. The rearrangement links TRBV2 to TRBJ2-7; D is ambiguous. There are 15 residues in the CDR3. Germline CDR1 and CDR2: SNHLY and FYNNEI. The CDR3 bases are TGTGCCAGCAGTGAAGCCAGGCAGACGGTCTACGGGCAGTACTTC. Its translation: CASSEARQTVYGQYF. The entire variable domain, with the rest obtained from reference TRBV2 and TRBJ2-7, is as follows: EPEVTQTPSHQVTQMGQEVILRCVPISNHLYFYWYRQILGQKVEFLVSFYNNEISEKSEIFDDQFSVERPDGSNFTLKIRSTKLEDSAMYFCASSEARQTVYGQYFGPGTRLTVT.

This clonotype was observed a few times. This chain uses TRBV6-1 with TRBJ2-7; TRBD1 aligns across 9 bases. Germline trimming cut 6 bases from V and 4 bases from J; bases unmatched to any gene: 7. The germline V gene has CDR1 MNHNS and CDR2 SASEGT. The CDR3 runs 14 residues. CDR3 region: CASRDGQGMYEQYF. The CDR3 coding sequence is TGTGCCAGCAGGGATGGACAGGGGATGTACGAGCAGTACTTC.

Comments on this clonotype: Possible read error: a much larger clone is one base away. This rearrangement joins TRBV2 to TRBJ1-1, with unresolved D. From germline, CDR1 is SNHLY and CDR2 FYNNEI. The CDR3 totals 12 residues. The CDR3 is CASIKLNTQAFF. The CDR3 DNA reads TGTGCCAGCATCAAACTGAACACTCAAGCTTTCTTT.

For this clonotype: A read error may account for a junction end that differs from germline. This sequence joins TRBV6-1 and TRBJ2-2, with 10 bases fitting TRBD1. Germline values: CDR1 MNHNS, CDR2 SASEGT. The CDR3 has 17 residues. The CDR3 protein is CASTTAQGQGLTGEPFF. The CDR3 coding sequence is TGTGCCAGCACCACGGCACAGGGACAGGGGTTAACCGGGGAGCCGTTTTTT.

Many counts were recorded for this clonotype. The chain has TRBV5-1 and TRBJ1-1; D gene uncertain. V dropped 5 bases and J dropped 3 bases, with 17 bases sitting between them. Germline V gives CDR1 SGHRS, CDR2 YFSETQ. There are 15 residues in the CDR3. The CDR3 is CASSRGPGRDTEAFF. The DNA of the CDR3 is TGCGCCAGCAGTCGAGGTCCCGGGAGGGACACTGAAGCTTTCTTT. Using reference TRBV5-1 and TRBJ1-1 for the parts outside the CDR3, the full variable domain is KAGVTQTPRYLIKTRGQQVTLSCSPISGHRSVSWYQQTPGQGLQFLFEYFSETQRNKGNFPGRFSGRQFSNSRSEMNVSTLELGDSALYLCASSRGPGRDTEAFFGQGTRLTVV.

This clonotype was counted at least ten times. The rearrangement joins TRBV12-3 or TRBV12-4 to TRBJ2-5; D not resolved. V lost 7 bases to trimming and J lost 2 bases, with 20 bases between them. The CDR3 spans 16 residues. CDR3 coding DNA: TGTGCCAGCACAGTCGAGGCACCAGGACGACAAGAGACCCAGTACTTC. Encoded protein: CASTVEAPGRQETQYF.

In its sample, this clonotype was seen a few times. The chain joins TRBV5-1 to TRBJ2-2; 9 bases agree with TRBD2. From germline, CDR1 is SGHRS and CDR2 YFSETQ. The CDR3 totals 21 residues. The J segment lost 3 bases and the V segment lost 0 bases, leaving 18 bases of the junction unmatched. The CDR3 nucleotides are TGCGCCAGCAGCTTGGCCTCAGGGCGGGGGGGCCGATTCGTGGACACCGGGGAGCTGTTTTTT. This translates into CASSLASGRGGRFVDTGELFF.

This clonotype has at least ten counts. The chain combines TRBV5-1 with TRBJ1-4; D gene ambiguous. This CDR3 has 15 amino acids. Germline-derived CDR1 and CDR2 are SGHRS and YFSETQ. V was pared by 4 bases and J by 3 bases, with 13 bases between. CDR3 in DNA: TGCGCCAGCAGCGACGGGATTGGTTCTAATGAAAAACTGTTTTTT. It codes for CASSDGIGSNEKLFF. The variable domain in full, completed from reference TRBV5-1 and TRBJ1-4, reads KAGVTQTPRYLIKTRGQQVTLSCSPISGHRSVSWYQQTPGQGLQFLFEYFSETQRNKGNFPGRFSGRQFSNSRSEMNVSTLELGDSALYLCASSDGIGSNEKLFFGSGTQLSVL.

The sample holds many counts of this clonotype. The J gene is TRBJ2-5, the V gene TRBV12-3 or TRBV12-4, with 10 nucleotides matching TRBD2. CDR3 length: 15 amino acids. The J segment lost 2 bases and the V segment lost 7 bases, leaving 7 bases of the junction unmatched. In nucleotides, the CDR3 is TGTGCCAGCACCCCTAGCGGGGGCCGTCAAGAGACCCAGTACTTC. Its translation is CASTPSGGRQETQYF.

This clonotype was recorded many times. The chain is built from TRBV3-1 and TRBJ2-6; 7 nucleotides align to TRBD1. The CDR3 totals 15 residues. V dropped 7 bases and J dropped 0; count of bases not matched to a gene: 3. Germline CDR1 LGHDT, CDR2 YNNKEL (reference sequence). The CDR3 reads CASKRDSSGANVLTF. The DNA for the CDR3 is TGTGCCAGCAAAAGGGACAGCTCTGGGGCCAACGTCCTGACTTTC.

This clonotype was recorded a few times. This rearrangement joins TRBV19 to TRBJ1-2; 9 positions agree with TRBD1. The CDR3 is 14 residues long. Germline lookup yields CDR1 LNHDA and CDR2 SQIVND (reference sequence). With 7 bases clipped from V and 2 bases from J, the junction kept 5 bases outside the gene matches. The CDR3 is CASTLGTGNYGYTF. For the CDR3, the DNA is TGTGCCAGTACTCTGGGGACAGGGAACTATGGCTACACCTTC.

Ten or more counts support this clonotype. V is TRBV12-3 or TRBV12-4 and J is TRBJ2-7; no firm D call. CDR3 length equals 16 residues. Trimming removed 2 bases from V and 2 bases from J, with 16 bases in between. The CDR3 DNA reads TGTGCCAGCAGTTTAAGGCTCAGGTATGGGGCCTACGAGCAGTACTTC. Translation: CASSLRLRYGAYEQYF.

The V gene is TRBV6-1, the J gene TRBJ2-2; 8 bases line up with TRBD2. The CDR3 runs 14 residues. Per germline, CDR1 MNHNS and CDR2 SASEGT. The V gene end was trimmed by 7 bases and the J gene end by 7 bases; junction bases not matched to a gene: 8. The CDR3 spells CASKDGGGHGELFF. The CDR3 coding sequence is TGTGCCAGCAAGGACGGGGGGGGCCACGGGGAGCTGTTTTTT.

The chain joins TRBV19 to TRBJ1-5; tentatively, D is TRBD1 (6 bases). The ends were cut back, 5 bases at V and 1 base at J, with 12 bases in the middle. CDR1 and CDR2 (germline): LNHDA, SQIVND (reference sequence). The CDR3 has 15 residues. CDR3: CASSSLGTSNQPQHF. CDR3 nucleotide sequence: TGTGCCAGTAGTTCTCTCGGGACAAGCAATCAGCCCCAGCATTTT. Drawing the rest from reference TRBV19 and TRBJ1-5, the complete variable domain is DGGITQSPKYLFRKEGQNVTLSCEQNLNHDAMYWYRQDPGQGLRLIYYSQIVNDFQKGDIAEGYSVSREKKESFPLTVTSAQKNPTAFYLCASSSLGTSNQPQHFGDGTRLSIL.

The V and J genes are TRBV28 and TRBJ2-5; D is possibly TRBD1 (5 bases). V was cut by 5 bases and J by 5 bases, with 18 bases left in between. The CDR3 sequence is 15 residues long. Looked up from germline, CDR1 is MDHEN and CDR2 is SYDVKM. In DNA, the CDR3 is TGTGCCAGCAGTGACCCGATTGGACACTCCGAGACCCAGTACTTC. This gives the protein CASSDPIGHSETQYF.

The chain uses TRBV3-1 and TRBJ2-1; 15 nucleotides align to TRBD2. Unmatched junction bases numbered 11, after V lost 3 bases and J lost 8 bases. CDR1 and CDR2 from the germline V gene are LGHDT and YNNKEL (reference sequence). The CDR3 length is 18 residues. CDR3 sequence: CASSHPGLAGGPRHEQFF. The CDR3 DNA is TGTGCCAGCAGCCACCCCGGACTAGCGGGGGGGCCCCGACATGAGCAGTTCTTC.

This clonotype was detected many times. V and J are TRBV18 and TRBJ2-1; D could derive from TRBD1 or TRBD2 (6 bases each). CDR3 length: 14 residues. Germline V gives CDR1 KGHSH, CDR2 LQKENI. Trimming removed 3 bases from V and 2 bases from J, with 8 bases in between. CDR3 loop: CASSPEGAYNEQFF. CDR3 nucleotides: TGTGCCAGCTCACCGGAGGGGGCCTACAATGAGCAGTTCTTC.

This clonotype was detected a few times. This rearrangement joins TRBV9 to TRBJ1-2, with unresolved D. Germline V gives CDR1 SGDLS, CDR2 YYNGEE. The CDR3 length is 11 residues. V was pared by 0 bases and J by 8 bases, with 5 bases between. CDR3 DNA sequence: TGTGCCAGCAGCGTAGGGCAAGGCTACACCTTC. It specifies CASSVGQGYTF. The whole variable domain, remainder taken from reference TRBV9 and TRBJ1-2, is DSGVTQTPKHLITATGQRVTLRCSPRSGDLSVYWYQQSLDQGLQFLIQYYNGEERAKGNILERFSAQQFPDLHSELNLSSLELGDSALYFCASSVGQGYTFGSGTRLTVV.

This clonotype occurred many times. The J gene is TRBJ2-5, the V gene TRBV7-2; 12 bases are shared with TRBD2. Looked up from germline, CDR1 is SGHTA and CDR2 is FQGNSA. The CDR3 has 17 amino acids. J was trimmed by 4 bases and V by 5 bases; bases with no gene match: 11. CDR3 sequence: CASSPHLAGGPGETQYF. CDR3 nucleotides: TGTGCCAGCAGCCCGCACCTAGCGGGGGGGCCGGGAGAGACCCAGTACTTC.